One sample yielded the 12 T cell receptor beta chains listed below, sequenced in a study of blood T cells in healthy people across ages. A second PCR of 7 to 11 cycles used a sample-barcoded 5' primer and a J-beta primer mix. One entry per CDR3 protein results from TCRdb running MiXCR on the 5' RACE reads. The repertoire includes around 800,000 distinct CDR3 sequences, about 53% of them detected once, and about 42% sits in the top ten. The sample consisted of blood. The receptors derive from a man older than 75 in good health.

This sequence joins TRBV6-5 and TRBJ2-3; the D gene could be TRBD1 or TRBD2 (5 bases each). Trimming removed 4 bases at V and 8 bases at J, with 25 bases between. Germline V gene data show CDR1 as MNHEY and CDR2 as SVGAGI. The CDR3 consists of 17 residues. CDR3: CASSSPVGTGVDGTQYF. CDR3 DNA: TGTGCCAGCAGTTCCCCCGTGGGGACCGGGGTCGACGGTACGCAGTATTTT.

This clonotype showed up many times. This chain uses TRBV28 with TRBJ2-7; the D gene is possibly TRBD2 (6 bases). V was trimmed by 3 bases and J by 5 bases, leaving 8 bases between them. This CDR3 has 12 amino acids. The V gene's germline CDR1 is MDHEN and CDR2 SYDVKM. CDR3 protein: CASSFGGDEQYF. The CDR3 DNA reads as TGTGCCAGCAGTTTTGGAGGGGACGAGCAGTACTTC. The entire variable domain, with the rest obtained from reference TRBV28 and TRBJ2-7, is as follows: DVKVTQSSRYLVKRTGEKVFLECVQDMDHENMFWYRQDPGLGLRLIYFSYDVKMKEKGDIPEGYSVSREKKERFSLILESASTNQTSMYLCASSFGGDEQYFGPGTRLTVT.

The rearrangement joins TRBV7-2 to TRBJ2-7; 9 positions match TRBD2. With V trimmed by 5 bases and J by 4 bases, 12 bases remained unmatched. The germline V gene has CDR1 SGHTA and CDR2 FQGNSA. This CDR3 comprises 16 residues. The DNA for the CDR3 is TGTGCCAGCAGCCCGAAGCGGCTAGCGGGAAATTACGAGCAGTACTTC. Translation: CASSPKRLAGNYEQYF.

This CDR3 is CASSERRTSGRLYEQYF. The CDR3 bases are TGTGCCAGCAGTGAACGTCGGACTAGCGGGAGGCTATACGAGCAGTACTTC. The chain joins TRBV6-1 to TRBJ2-7; 14 bases align to TRBD2. The J segment lost 4 bases and the V segment lost 2 bases, leaving 7 bases of the junction unmatched. CDR3 length: 17 amino acids. In germline, CDR1 is MNHNS, CDR2 SASEGT.

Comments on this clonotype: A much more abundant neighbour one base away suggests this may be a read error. The CDR3 protein is CSARGRMGPNEQFF. The CDR3 DNA sequence: TGCAGCGCTAGGGGACGGATGGGTCCCAATGAGCAGTTCTTC. The rearrangement links TRBV29-1 to TRBJ2-7; D possibly matches TRBD1 or TRBD2 (5 bases each). The DNA end is more similar to TRBJ2-1, so the J call may be wrong. The CDR3 length is 14 residues. CDR1 and CDR2 (germline): SQVTM, ANQGSEA.

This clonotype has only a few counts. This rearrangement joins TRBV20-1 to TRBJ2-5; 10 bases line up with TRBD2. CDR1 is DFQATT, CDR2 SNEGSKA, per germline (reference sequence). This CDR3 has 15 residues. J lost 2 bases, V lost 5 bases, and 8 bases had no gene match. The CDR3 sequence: CSALRLAGEQETQYF. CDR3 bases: TGCAGTGCTTTACGACTAGCGGGTGAACAAGAGACCCAGTACTTC.

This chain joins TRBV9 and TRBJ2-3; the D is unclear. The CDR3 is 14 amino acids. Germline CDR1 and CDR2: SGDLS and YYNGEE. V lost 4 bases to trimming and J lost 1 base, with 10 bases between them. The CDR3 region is CASSPRWGTDTQYF. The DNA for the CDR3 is TGTGCCAGCAGCCCCCGGTGGGGCACAGATACGCAGTATTTT.

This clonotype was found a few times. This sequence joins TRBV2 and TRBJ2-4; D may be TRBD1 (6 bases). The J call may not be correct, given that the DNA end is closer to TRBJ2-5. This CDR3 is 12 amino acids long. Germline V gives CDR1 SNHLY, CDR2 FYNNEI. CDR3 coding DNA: TGTGCCAGCAGTCGGACAGAAGAGACCCAGTACTTC. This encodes CASSRTEETQYF.

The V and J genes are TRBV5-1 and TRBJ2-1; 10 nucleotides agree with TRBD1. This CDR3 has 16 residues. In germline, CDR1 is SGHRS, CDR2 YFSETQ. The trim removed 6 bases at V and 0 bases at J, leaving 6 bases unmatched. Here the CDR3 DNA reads TGCGCCAGCATGTATCGGACAGGGGGCTCCTACAATGAGCAGTTCTTC. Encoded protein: CASMYRTGGSYNEQFF.

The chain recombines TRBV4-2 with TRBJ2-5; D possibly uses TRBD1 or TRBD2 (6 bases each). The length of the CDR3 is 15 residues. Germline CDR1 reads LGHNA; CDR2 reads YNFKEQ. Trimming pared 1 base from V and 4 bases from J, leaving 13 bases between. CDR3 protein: CASSQVGGQRETQYF. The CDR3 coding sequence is TGTGCCAGCAGCCAAGTGGGGGGACAACGAGAGACCCAGTACTTC.

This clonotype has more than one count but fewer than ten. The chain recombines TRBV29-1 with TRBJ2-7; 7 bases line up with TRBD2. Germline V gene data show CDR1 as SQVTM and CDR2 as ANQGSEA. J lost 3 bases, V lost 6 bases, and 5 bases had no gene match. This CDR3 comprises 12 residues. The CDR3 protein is CSVSPSGYEQYF. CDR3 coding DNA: TGCAGCGTGAGCCCTAGCGGCTACGAGCAGTACTTC.

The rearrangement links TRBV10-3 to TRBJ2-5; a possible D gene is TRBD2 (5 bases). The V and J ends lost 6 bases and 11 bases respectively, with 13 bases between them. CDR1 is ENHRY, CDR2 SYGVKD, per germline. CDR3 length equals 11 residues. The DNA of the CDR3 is TGTGCCATCAGAGAGGGCAATGAGCAGTACTTC. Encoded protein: CAIREGNEQYF.